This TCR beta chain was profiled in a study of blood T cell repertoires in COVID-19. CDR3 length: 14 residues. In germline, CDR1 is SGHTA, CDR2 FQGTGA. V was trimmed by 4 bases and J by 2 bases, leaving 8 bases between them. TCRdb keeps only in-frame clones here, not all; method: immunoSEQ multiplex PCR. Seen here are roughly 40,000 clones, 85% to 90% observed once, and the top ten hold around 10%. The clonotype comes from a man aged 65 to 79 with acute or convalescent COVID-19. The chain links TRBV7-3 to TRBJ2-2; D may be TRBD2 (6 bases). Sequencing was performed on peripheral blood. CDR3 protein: CASSWDLNTGELFF. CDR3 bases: TGTGCCAGCAGCTGGGACTTAAACACCGGGGAGCTGTTTTTT.